The 13 T cell receptor beta chains below come from one sample, sequenced in a study of cytomegalovirus exposure and HLA in healthy donors. 13 Jbeta primers and 60 Vbeta primers were used for the PCR. Sequenced by immunoSEQ multiplex PCR; TCRdb stores in-frame clones only, minus some. The table records 100,000 to 150,000 clones, about a sixth of them present only once. The sequenced sample consisted of PBMCs. The source of these receptors is a female donor in good health and CMV-seropositive.

The chain recombines TRBV4-1 with TRBJ1-1; TRBD1 matches 9 bases. This CDR3 is 14 amino acids long. Germline CDR1 reads MGHRA; CDR2 reads YSYEKL. J was trimmed by 6 bases and V by 3 bases; bases with no gene match: 5. In DNA, the CDR3 is TGCGCCAGCAGCCAGCTACAGGGGGCGGCTGAAGCTTTCTTT. This gives the protein CASSQLQGAAEAFF.

This chain connects TRBV28 to TRBJ2-7; 9 nucleotides align to TRBD1. J was trimmed by 5 bases and V by 6 bases; bases with no gene match: 14. In germline, CDR1 is MDHEN, CDR2 SYDVKM. The CDR3 extends over 16 amino acids. This CDR3 reads CASRITGTGSSHEQYF. CDR3 bases: TGTGCCAGCAGAATAACAGGGACAGGGAGTTCCCACGAGCAGTACTTC.

The rearrangement uses TRBV4-1 and TRBJ2-2, with 8 bases identical to TRBD2. The trim removed 3 bases at V and 4 bases at J, leaving 4 bases unmatched. Germline CDR1 and CDR2: MGHRA and YSYEKL. The CDR3 is 15 amino acids. This chain's CDR3 is CASSHLAGLTGELFF. As DNA, the CDR3 is TGCGCCAGCAGCCATCTAGCGGGCCTCACCGGGGAGCTGTTTTTT.

The chain employs TRBV28 and TRBJ1-1; 7 positions match TRBD1. Per germline, CDR1 MDHEN and CDR2 SYDVKM. This CDR3 is 14 amino acids long. Trimming at V came to 8 bases and at J to 5 bases, leaving 11 bases not matched to a gene. Here the CDR3 DNA reads TGTGCCAGCGAGCCGGGACAGAGCTGGACTGAAGCTTTCTTT. Residues: CASEPGQSWTEAFF. Drawing the rest from reference TRBV28 and TRBJ1-1, the complete variable domain is DVKVTQSSRYLVKRTGEKVFLECVQDMDHENMFWYRQDPGLGLRLIYFSYDVKMKEKGDIPEGYSVSREKKERFSLILESASTNQTSMYLCASEPGQSWTEAFFGQGTRLTVV.

Only a few counts were recorded for this clone. The chain joins TRBV27 to TRBJ1-2; 10 positions agree with TRBD1. Per germline, CDR1 MNHEY and CDR2 SMNVEV (reference sequence). This CDR3 spans 15 amino acids. The junction had 3 bases not matched to a gene; V was cut back by 5 bases and J by 0 bases. The CDR3 nucleotides are TGTGCCAGCAGTGCCGGGACAGGGGCTAACTATGGCTACACCTTC. This codes for CASSAGTGANYGYTF.

This clone was counted only a few times. The gene calls are TRBV12-5 and TRBJ2-3, with D possibly matching TRBD2 (5 bases). Germline V gene lookup returns CDR1 LGHNT and CDR2 FRNRAP. Trimming removed 0 bases from V and 2 bases from J, with 12 bases in between. The CDR3 has 16 residues. DNA of the CDR3: TGTGCTAGTGGTTTGGTGTGGAGCGGTCCCACAGATACGCAGTATTTT. Its protein is CASGLVWSGPTDTQYF.

The chain employs TRBV7-2 and TRBJ2-5, with 9 bases that match TRBD1. Germline V gene sequence: CDR1 SGHTA, CDR2 FQGNSA. This CDR3 is built from 14 residues. V shed 5 bases, J shed 5 bases, and the junction held 6 bases outside the gene matches. The CDR3 is CASSLGQGVETQYF. DNA for the CDR3: TGTGCCAGCAGCCTGGGACAGGGAGTGGAGACCCAGTACTTC.

This chain links TRBV9 with TRBJ2-5; D is possibly TRBD2 (6 bases). CDR3 size: 15 residues. V was shortened by 0 bases and J by 5 bases, with 14 bases between the two germline ends. Germline CDR1 and CDR2: SGDLS and YYNGEE. DNA for the CDR3: TGTGCCAGCAGCGTAGCGGGACTGGTTGGGGAGACCCAGTACTTC. Translation gives CASSVAGLVGETQYF.

This clone was observed a handful of times. The J gene is TRBJ2-7, the V gene TRBV2; maybe TRBD1 (5 bases). This CDR3 has 13 amino acids. V gave up 4 bases and J gave up 2 bases, with 9 bases separating them. Germline V CDR1 and CDR2: SNHLY, FYNNEI. The CDR3 nucleotides are TGTGCCAGCAGTGGGGCAGGGCCCTACGAGCAGTACTTC. Translated, it gives CASSGAGPYEQYF.

This rearrangement joins TRBV30 to TRBJ2-7, with TRBD1 identical over 8 bases. The CDR3 is made up of 15 amino acids. CDR1 and CDR2 (germline): GTSNPN, SVGIG (reference sequence). The J segment lost 0 bases and the V segment lost 1 base, leaving 5 bases of the junction unmatched. The CDR3 DNA sequence: TGTGCCTGGAGTGACCCGGGGACAGGCTCCTACGAGCAGTACTTC. This codes for CAWSDPGTGSYEQYF.

This clone was detected only a few times. The gene calls are TRBV5-4 and TRBJ2-3; TRBD1 matches at 12 bases. CDR3 length: 15 residues. Germline values: CDR1 SGHNT, CDR2 YYREEE (reference sequence). V dropped 3 bases and J dropped 4; count of bases not matched to a gene: 3. CDR3 DNA sequence: TGTGCCAGCAGCTGGGACAGGGGGCTGGCAGATACGCAGTATTTT. Its translation: CASSWDRGLADTQYF.

This clone was seen more than once but under ten times. J is TRBJ2-7 and V is TRBV28; a possible D gene is TRBD1 (6 bases). This CDR3 contains 14 residues. Trimming left V 6 bases short and J 0 bases short, with 12 bases between. CDR1 MDHEN and CDR2 SYDVKM come from the germline V gene. The CDR3 is CASRQGGSSYEQYF. The CDR3 DNA reads as TGTGCCAGCAGACAAGGGGGTAGCTCCTACGAGCAGTACTTC.

The chain carries TRBV28 and TRBJ2-7, with D tentatively TRBD1 (5 bases). From germline, CDR1 is MDHEN and CDR2 SYDVKM. This CDR3 has 16 amino acids. Trimming pared 2 bases from V and 3 bases from J, leaving 17 bases between. The CDR3 region is CASSLGSDTVLYEQYF. The CDR3 bases are TGTGCCAGCAGTTTAGGGTCGGACACCGTACTCTACGAGCAGTACTTC.